Here is one TCR beta chain with its context. Original processing notes: For nucleated cells, counts were estimated from reference gene primer amplification. Measured with immunoSEQ multiplex PCR; TCRdb has only the in-frame clones, and not every one. V and J calls and clone size come straight from that table; D and trimming were deduced from the DNA. Of approximately 240,000 clones in the sample, 85% to 95% were seen once. This sample is drawn from a study of blood T cell repertoires in COVID-19. Turning to the study itself: T cells, B-cell-depleted T cells, or PBMCs supplied cDNA or gDNA.

Seattle enrolled patients during active infection and tracked them longitudinally. From germline, CDR1 is LGHDT and CDR2 YNNKEL (reference sequence). The CDR3 consists of 14 residues. The V segment lost 4 bases and the J segment 8 bases; nucleotides outside the gene matches: 7. The TCR sequence derives from a man aged 25 to 40 with COVID-19, enrolled during active disease. Sequenced input: peripheral blood. V and J are TRBV3-1 (or the pseudogene TRBV3-2) and TRBJ2-1; 8 positions match TRBD2. The CDR3 loop is CASSPGLVLDEQFF. CDR3 nucleotide sequence: TGTGCCAGCAGCCCGGGACTAGTCTTGGATGAGCAGTTCTTC.